This T cell receptor beta chain emerged from a study of CD8 T cells in Susac syndrome. A quantity of about 0.5 to 1 ug RNA underwent reverse transcription using random hexamers. Amplification of TCR beta CDR3 used immunoSEQ multiplex PCR across 54 Vbeta and 13 Jbeta. A single record per CDR3 protein comes from TCRdb applying MiXCR to the immunoSEQ multiplex PCR reads. The sample has about 430,000 distinct CDR3 sequences; 75% to 90% are singletons. The TCR sequence derives from a human donor with multiple sclerosis. The material sequenced was CD8+ T cells from PBMCs.

In nucleotides, the CDR3 is TGTGCCAGCAGTGGGGGGCGGGAGTCATCCGGGGAGCTGTTTTTT. It specifies CASSGGRESSGELFF. The V and J genes are TRBV2 and TRBJ2-2; D possibly corresponds to TRBD2 (7 bases). The CDR3 totals 15 residues. Germline loops: CDR1 SNHLY, CDR2 FYNNEI. Trimming pared 4 bases from V and 6 bases from J, leaving 15 bases between.